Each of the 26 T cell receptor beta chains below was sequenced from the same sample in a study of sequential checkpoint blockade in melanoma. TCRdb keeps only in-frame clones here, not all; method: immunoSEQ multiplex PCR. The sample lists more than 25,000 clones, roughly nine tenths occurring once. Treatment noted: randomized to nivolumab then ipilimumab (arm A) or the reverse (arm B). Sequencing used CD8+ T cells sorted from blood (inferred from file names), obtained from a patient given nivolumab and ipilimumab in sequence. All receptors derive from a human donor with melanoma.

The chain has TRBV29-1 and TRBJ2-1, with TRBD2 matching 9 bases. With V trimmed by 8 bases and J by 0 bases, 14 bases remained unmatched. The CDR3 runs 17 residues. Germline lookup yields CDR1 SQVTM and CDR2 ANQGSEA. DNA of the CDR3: TGCAGCACCTTAGCGGGAGATACCCCTATCTCCTACAATGAGCAGTTCTTC. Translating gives CSTLAGDTPISYNEQFF.

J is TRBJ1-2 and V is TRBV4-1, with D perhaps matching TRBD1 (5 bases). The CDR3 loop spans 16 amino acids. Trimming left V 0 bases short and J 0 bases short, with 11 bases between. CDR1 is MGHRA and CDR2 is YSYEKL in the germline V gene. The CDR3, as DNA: TGCGCCAGCAGCCAAGATAGGCCGGGGGCTAACTATGGCTACACCTTC. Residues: CASSQDRPGANYGYTF.

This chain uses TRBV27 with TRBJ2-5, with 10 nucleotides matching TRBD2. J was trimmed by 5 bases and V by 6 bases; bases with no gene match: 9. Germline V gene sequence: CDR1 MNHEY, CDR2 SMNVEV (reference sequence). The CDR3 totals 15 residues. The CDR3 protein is CASRLDSGGRETQYF. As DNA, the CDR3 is TGTGCCAGCAGGCTTGATAGCGGGGGGCGTGAGACCCAGTACTTC.

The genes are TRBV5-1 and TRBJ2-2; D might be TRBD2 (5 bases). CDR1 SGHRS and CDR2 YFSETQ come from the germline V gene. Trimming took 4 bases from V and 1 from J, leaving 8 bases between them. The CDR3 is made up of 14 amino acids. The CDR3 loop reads CASSPGLNTGELFF. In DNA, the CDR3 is TGCGCCAGCAGCCCCGGACTGAACACCGGGGAGCTGTTTTTT.

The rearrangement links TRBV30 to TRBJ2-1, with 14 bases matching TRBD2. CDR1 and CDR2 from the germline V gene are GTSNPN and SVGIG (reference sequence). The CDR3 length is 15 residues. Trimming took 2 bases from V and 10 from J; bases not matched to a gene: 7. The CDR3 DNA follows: TGTGCCTGGAGTTCCGGACTAGCGGGAGGCAGCGAGCAGTTCTTC. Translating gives CAWSSGLAGGSEQFF.

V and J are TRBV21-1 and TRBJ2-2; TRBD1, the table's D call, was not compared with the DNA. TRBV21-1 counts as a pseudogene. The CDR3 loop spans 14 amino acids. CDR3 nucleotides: TGTGCCAGCAGCATTGGGACAGACACCGGGGAGCTGTTTTTT. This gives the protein CASSIGTDTGELFF.

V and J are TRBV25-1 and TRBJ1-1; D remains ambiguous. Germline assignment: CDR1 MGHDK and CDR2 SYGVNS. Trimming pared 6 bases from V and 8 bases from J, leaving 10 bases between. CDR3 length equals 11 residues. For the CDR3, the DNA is TGTGCCAGCAGGGGAGGACCAGAAGCTTTCTTT. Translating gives CASRGGPEAFF.

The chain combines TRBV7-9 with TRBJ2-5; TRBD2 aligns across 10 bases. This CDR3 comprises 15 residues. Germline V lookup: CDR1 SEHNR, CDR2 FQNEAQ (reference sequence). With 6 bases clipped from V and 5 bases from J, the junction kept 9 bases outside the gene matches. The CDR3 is CASSSSGGAGETQYF. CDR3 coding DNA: TGTGCCAGCAGTTCAAGCGGGGGGGCCGGGGAGACCCAGTACTTC. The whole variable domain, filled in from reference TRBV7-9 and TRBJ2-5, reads DTGVSQNPRHKITKRGQNVTFRCDPISEHNRLYWYRQTLGQGPEFLTYFQNEAQLEKSRLLSDRFSAERPKGSFSTLEIQRTEQGDSAMYLCASSSSGGAGETQYFGPGTRLLVL.

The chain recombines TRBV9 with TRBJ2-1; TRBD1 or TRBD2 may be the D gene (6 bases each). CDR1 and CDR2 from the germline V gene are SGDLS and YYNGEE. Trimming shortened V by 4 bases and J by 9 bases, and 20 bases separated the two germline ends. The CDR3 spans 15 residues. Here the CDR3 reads CASSLGGREGSEQFF. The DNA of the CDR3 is TGTGCCAGCAGCCTAGGGGGGCGCGAGGGTAGTGAGCAGTTCTTC. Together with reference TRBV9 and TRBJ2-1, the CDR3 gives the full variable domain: DSGVTQTPKHLITATGQRVTLRCSPRSGDLSVYWYQQSLDQGLQFLIQYYNGEERAKGNILERFSAQQFPDLHSELNLSSLELGDSALYFCASSLGGREGSEQFFGPGTRLTVL.

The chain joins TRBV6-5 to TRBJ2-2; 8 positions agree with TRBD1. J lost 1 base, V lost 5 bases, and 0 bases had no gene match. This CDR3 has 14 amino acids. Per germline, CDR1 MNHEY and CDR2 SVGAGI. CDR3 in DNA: TGTGCCAGCAGTACAGGGGGGAACACCGGGGAGCTGTTTTTT. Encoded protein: CASSTGGNTGELFF.

In DNA, the CDR3 is TGTGCCAGCAGCTTACAGGCGGGGCCCTGGACGGAAAACAATGAGCAGTTCTTC. This encodes CASSLQAGPWTENNEQFF. This chain connects TRBV7-2 to TRBJ2-1; the D gene is possibly TRBD2 (6 bases). V lost 2 bases, J lost 5 bases, and 22 bases lay in between. The germline V gene encodes CDR1 SGHTA and CDR2 FQGNSA. This CDR3 is built from 18 residues.

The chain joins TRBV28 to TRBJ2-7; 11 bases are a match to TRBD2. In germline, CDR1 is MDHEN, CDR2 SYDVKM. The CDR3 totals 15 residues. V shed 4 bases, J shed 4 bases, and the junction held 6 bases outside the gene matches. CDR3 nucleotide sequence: TGTGCCAGCAGTTCACAACTAGCGGGAGCTTACGAGCAGTACTTC. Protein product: CASSSQLAGAYEQYF.

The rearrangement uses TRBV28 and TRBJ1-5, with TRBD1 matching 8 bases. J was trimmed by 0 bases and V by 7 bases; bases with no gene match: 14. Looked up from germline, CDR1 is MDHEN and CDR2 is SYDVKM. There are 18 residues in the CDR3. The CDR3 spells CASTTPRQGAGSNQPQHF. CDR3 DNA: TGTGCCAGCACTACCCCCCGTCAGGGGGCGGGTAGCAATCAGCCCCAGCATTTT.

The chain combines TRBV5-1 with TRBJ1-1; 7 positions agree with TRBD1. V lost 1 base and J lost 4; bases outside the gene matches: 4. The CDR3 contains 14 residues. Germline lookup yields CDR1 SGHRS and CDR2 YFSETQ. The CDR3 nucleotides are TGCGCCAGCAGCTTGAACAGGGGAGCCACTGAAGCTTTCTTT. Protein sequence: CASSLNRGATEAFF. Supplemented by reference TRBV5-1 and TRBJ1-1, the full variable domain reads KAGVTQTPRYLIKTRGQQVTLSCSPISGHRSVSWYQQTPGQGLQFLFEYFSETQRNKGNFPGRFSGRQFSNSRSEMNVSTLELGDSALYLCASSLNRGATEAFFGQGTRLTVV.

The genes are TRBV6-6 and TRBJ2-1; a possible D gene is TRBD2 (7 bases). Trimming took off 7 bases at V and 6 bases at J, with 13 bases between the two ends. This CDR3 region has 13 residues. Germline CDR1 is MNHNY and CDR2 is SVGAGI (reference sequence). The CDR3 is CASNRGGSNEQFF. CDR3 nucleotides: TGTGCCAGCAATAGGGGGGGCTCCAATGAGCAGTTCTTC.

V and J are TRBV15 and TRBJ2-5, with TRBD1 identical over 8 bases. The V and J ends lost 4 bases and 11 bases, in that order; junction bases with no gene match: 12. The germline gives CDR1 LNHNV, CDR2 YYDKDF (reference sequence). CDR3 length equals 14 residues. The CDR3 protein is CATSTVSRGRTQYF. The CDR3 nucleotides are TGTGCCACCAGCACGGTGTCCAGGGGGCGCACGCAGTACTTC.

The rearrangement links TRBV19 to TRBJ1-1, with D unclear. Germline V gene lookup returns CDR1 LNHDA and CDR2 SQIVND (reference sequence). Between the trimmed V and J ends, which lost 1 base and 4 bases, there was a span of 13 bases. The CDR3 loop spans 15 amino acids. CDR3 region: CASSIGEAATTEAFF. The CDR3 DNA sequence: TGTGCCAGTAGTATAGGGGAGGCCGCGACCACTGAAGCTTTCTTT.

CDR3 nucleotides: TGTGCCAGCAGCCCGGGACTAGCGGGCTACGAGCAGTACTTC. This sequence encodes CASSPGLAGYEQYF. The J gene is TRBJ2-7, the V gene TRBV9, with 12 bases that match TRBD2. V lost 4 bases and J lost 3; bases outside the gene matches: 2. Germline V gene lookup returns CDR1 SGDLS and CDR2 YYNGEE. The CDR3 contains 14 residues.

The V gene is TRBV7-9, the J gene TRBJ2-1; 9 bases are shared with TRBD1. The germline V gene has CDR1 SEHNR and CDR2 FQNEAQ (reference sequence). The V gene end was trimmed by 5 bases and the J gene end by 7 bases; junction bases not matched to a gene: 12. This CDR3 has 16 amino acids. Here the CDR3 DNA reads TGTGCCAGCAGCCCGCAGGGGACAGGGTCGAGAAATGAGCAGTTCTTC. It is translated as CASSPQGTGSRNEQFF. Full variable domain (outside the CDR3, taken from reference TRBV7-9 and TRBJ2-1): DTGVSQNPRHKITKRGQNVTFRCDPISEHNRLYWYRQTLGQGPEFLTYFQNEAQLEKSRLLSDRFSAERPKGSFSTLEIQRTEQGDSAMYLCASSPQGTGSRNEQFFGPGTRLTVL.

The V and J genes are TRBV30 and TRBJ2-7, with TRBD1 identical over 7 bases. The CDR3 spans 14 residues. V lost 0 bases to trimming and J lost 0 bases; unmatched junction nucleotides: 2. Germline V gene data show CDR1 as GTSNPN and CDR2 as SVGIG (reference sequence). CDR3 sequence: CAWSVGGGSYEQYF. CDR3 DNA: TGTGCCTGGAGTGTAGGGGGCGGCTCCTACGAGCAGTACTTC.

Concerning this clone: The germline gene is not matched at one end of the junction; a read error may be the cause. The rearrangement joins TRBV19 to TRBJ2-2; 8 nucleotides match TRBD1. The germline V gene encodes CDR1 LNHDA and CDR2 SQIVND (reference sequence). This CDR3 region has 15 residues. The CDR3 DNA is TGTGCCAGTAGTCTCCGACAGGGGAACGCCGGGGAGCTGTTTTTT. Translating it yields CASSLRQGNAGELFF.

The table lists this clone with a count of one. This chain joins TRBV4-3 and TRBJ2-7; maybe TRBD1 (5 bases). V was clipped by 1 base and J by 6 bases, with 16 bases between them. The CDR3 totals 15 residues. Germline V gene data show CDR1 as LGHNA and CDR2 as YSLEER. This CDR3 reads CASSQASGLIGEQYF. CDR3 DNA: TGCGCCAGCAGCCAAGCGTCAGGGCTAATTGGCGAGCAGTACTTC.

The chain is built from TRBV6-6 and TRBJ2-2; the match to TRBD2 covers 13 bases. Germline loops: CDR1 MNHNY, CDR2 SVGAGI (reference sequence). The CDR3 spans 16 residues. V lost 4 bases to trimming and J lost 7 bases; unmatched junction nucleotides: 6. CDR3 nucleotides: TGTGCCAGCAGTTCGACTAGCGGGGGGCCCAACGGGGAGCTGTTTTTT. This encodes CASSSTSGGPNGELFF.

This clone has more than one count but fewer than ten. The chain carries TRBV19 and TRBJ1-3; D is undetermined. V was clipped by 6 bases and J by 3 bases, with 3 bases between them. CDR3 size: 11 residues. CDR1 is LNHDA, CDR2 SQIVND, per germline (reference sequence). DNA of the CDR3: TGTGCCAGTAGCCGTGGAAACACCATATATTTT. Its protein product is CASSRGNTIYF. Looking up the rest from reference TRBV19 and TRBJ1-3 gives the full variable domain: DGGITQSPKYLFRKEGQNVTLSCEQNLNHDAMYWYRQDPGQGLRLIYYSQIVNDFQKGDIAEGYSVSREKKESFPLTVTSAQKNPTAFYLCASSRGNTIYFGEGSWLTVV.

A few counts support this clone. As DNA, the CDR3 is TGCGCCAGCAGCCATAGGACTAGCGGGCACGAGCAGTACTTC. The encoded protein is CASSHRTSGHEQYF. The rearrangement links TRBV4-1 to TRBJ2-7, with 11 nucleotides matching TRBD2. The CDR3 contains 14 residues. Germline trimming cut 3 bases from V and 5 bases from J; bases unmatched to any gene: 3. The germline CDR1 and CDR2 sequences are MGHRA and YSYEKL.

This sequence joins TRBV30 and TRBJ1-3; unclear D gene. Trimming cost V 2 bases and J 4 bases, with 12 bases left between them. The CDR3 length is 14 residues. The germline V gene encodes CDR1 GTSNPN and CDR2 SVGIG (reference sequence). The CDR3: CAWSLAGFGNTIYF. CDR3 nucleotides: TGTGCCTGGAGTTTAGCGGGCTTCGGAAACACCATATATTTT. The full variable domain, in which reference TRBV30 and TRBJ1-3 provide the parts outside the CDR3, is SQTIHQWPATLVQPVGSPLSLECTVEGTSNPNLYWYRQAAGRGLQLLFYSVGIGQISSEVPQNLSASRPQDRQFILSSKKLLLSDSGFYLCAWSLAGFGNTIYFGEGSWLTVV.